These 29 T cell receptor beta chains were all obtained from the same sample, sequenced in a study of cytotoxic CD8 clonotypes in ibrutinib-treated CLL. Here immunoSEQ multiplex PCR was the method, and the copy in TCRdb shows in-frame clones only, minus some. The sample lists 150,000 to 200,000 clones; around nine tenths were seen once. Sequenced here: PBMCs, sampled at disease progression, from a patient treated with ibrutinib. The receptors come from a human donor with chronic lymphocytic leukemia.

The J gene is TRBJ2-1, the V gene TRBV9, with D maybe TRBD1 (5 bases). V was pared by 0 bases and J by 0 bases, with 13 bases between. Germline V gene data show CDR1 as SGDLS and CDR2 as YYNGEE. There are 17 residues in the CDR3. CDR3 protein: CASSVEQDLSSYNEQFF. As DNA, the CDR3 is TGTGCCAGCAGCGTAGAACAGGACCTAAGCTCCTACAATGAGCAGTTCTTC.

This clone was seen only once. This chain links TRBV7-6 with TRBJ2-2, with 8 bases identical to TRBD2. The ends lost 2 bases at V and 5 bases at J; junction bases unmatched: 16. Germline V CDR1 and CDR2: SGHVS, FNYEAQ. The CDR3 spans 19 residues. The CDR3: CASSLFLTGRAGKTGELFF. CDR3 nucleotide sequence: TGTGCCAGCAGCTTATTTCTCACCGGGAGGGCCGGGAAAACCGGGGAGCTGTTTTTT.

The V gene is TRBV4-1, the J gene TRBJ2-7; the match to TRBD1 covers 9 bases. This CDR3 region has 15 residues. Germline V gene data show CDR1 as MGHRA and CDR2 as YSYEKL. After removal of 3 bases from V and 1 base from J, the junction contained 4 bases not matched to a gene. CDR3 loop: CASSHPGQGSYEQYF. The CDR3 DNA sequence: TGCGCCAGCAGCCACCCGGGACAGGGATCCTACGAGCAGTACTTC.

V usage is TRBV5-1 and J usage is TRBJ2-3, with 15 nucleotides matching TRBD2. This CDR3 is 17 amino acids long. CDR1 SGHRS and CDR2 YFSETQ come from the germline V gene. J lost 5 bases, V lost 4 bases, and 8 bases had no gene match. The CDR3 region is CASSTGTSGRWVDTQYF. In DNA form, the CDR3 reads TGCGCCAGCAGCACCGGGACTAGCGGGAGGTGGGTAGATACGCAGTATTTT. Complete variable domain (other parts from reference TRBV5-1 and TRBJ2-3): KAGVTQTPRYLIKTRGQQVTLSCSPISGHRSVSWYQQTPGQGLQFLFEYFSETQRNKGNFPGRFSGRQFSNSRSEMNVSTLELGDSALYLCASSTGTSGRWVDTQYFGPGTRLTVL.

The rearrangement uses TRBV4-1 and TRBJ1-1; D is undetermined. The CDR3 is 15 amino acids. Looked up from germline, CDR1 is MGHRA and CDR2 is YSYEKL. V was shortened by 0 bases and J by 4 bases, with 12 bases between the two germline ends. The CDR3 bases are TGCGCCAGCAGCCAAGAATCGGGGTGGGGCACTGAAGCTTTCTTT. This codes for CASSQESGWGTEAFF.

The CDR3 DNA sequence: TGTGCCAGCAGTTACTCGATCGCCAGGGCATACGAGCAGTACTTC. Its translation is CASSYSIARAYEQYF. The chain couples TRBV6-5 to TRBJ2-7, with D maybe TRBD1 (5 bases). This CDR3 has 15 amino acids. Germline V CDR1 and CDR2: MNHEY, SVGAGI. The ends were cut back, 0 bases at V and 4 bases at J, with 13 bases in the middle.

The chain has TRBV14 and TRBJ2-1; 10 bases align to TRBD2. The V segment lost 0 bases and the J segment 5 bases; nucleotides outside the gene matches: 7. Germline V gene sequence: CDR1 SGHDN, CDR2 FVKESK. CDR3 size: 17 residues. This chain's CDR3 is CASSQDRRLAGDNEQFF. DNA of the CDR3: TGTGCCAGCAGCCAAGATAGGCGGCTAGCGGGAGACAATGAGCAGTTCTTC.

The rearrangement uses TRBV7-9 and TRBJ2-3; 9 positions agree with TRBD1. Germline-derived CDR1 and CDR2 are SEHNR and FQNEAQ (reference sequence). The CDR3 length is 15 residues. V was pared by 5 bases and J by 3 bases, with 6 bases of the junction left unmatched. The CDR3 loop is CASSMDRGSTDTQYF. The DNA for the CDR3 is TGTGCCAGCAGCATGGACAGGGGCTCAACAGATACGCAGTATTTT.

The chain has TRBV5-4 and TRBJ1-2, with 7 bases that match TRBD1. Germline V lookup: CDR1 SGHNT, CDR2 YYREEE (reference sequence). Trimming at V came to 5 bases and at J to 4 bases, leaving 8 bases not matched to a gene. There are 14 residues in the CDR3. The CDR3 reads CASSQGVWGYGYTF. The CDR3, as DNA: TGTGCCAGCAGTCAGGGGGTCTGGGGCTATGGCTACACCTTC.

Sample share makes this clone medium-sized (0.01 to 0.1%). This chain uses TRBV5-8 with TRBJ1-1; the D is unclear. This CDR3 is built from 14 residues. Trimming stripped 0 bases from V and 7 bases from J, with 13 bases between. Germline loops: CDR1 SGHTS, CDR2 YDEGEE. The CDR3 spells CASSLDHSYNEAFF. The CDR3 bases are TGTGCCAGCAGCTTGGACCACAGTTATAATGAAGCTTTCTTT.

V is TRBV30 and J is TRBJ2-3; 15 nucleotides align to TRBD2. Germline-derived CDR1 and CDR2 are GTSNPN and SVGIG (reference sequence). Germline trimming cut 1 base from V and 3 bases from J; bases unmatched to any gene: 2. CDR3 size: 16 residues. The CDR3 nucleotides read TGTGCCTGGAGTGGGACTAGCGGGAGGGGGACAGATACGCAGTATTTT. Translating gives CAWSGTSGRGTDTQYF.

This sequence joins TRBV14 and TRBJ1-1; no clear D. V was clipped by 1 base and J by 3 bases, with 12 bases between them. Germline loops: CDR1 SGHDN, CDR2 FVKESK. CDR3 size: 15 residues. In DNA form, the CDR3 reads TGTGCCAGCAGCCAAGTGGCATCCTGGGACACTGAAGCTTTCTTT. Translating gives CASSQVASWDTEAFF.

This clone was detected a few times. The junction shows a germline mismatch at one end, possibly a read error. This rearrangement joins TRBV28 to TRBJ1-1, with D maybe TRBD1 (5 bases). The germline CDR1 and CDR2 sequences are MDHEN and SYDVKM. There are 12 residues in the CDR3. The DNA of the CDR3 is TGTGCCAGCAGTTTATCGAGGGGCCCGCACCTCTTT. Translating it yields CASSLSRGPHLF.

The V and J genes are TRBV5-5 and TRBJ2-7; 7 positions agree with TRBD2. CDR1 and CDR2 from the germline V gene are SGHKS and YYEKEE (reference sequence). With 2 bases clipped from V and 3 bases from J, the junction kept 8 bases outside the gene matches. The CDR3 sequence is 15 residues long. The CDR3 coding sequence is TGTGCCAGCAGCTTAGGCGGGAGTGTCATCTACGAGCAGTACTTC. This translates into CASSLGGSVIYEQYF. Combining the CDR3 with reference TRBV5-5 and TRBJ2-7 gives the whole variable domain DAGVTQSPTHLIKTRGQQVTLRCSPISGHKSVSWYQQVLGQGPQFIFQYYEKEERGRGNFPDRFSARQFPNYSSELNVNALLLGDSALYLCASSLGGSVIYEQYFGPGTRLTVT.

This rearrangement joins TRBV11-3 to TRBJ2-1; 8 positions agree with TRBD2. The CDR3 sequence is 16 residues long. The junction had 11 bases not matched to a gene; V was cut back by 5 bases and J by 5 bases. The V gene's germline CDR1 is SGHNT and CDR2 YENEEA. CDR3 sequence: CASSLGGLAGHNEQFF. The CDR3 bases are TGTGCCAGCAGCCTCGGCGGGCTAGCGGGTCACAATGAGCAGTTCTTC.

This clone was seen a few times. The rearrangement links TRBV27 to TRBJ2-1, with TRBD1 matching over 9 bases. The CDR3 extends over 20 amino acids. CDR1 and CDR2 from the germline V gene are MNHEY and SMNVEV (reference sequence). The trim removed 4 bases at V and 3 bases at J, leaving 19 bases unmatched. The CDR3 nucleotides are TGTGCCAGCAGTTCAATCCGGGCCACAGGGGGCTGGTATAACTACAATGAGCAGTTCTTC. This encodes CASSSIRATGGWYNYNEQFF.

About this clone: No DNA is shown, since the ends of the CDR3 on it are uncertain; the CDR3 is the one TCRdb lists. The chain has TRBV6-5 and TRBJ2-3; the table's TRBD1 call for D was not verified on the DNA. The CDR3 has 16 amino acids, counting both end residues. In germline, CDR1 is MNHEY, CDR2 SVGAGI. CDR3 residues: CASSYSRTGSQIRSIF.

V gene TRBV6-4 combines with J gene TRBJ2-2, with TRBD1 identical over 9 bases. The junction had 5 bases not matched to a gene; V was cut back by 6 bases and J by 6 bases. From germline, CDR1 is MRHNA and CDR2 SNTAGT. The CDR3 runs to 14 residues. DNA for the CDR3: TGTGCCAGCAGAAAGACAGGGGGATCCGGGGAGCTGTTTTTT. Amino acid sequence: CASRKTGGSGELFF.

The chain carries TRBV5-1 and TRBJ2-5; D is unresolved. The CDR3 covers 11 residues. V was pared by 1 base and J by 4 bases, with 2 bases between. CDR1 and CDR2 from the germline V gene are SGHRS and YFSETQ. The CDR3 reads CASSLSETQYF. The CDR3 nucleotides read TGCGCCAGCAGCTTGTCAGAGACCCAGTACTTC.

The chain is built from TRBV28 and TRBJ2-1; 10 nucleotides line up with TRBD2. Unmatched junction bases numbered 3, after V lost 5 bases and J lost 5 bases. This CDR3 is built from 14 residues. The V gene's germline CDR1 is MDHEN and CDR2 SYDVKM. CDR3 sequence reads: CASSGTSANNEQFF. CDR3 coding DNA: TGTGCCAGCAGTGGGACTAGCGCCAACAATGAGCAGTTCTTC.

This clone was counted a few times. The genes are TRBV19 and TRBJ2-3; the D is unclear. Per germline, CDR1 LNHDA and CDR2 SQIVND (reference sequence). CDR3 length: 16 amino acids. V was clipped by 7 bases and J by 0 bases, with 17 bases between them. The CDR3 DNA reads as TGTGCCAGTAAATCAAAACCCCTCGGGAGCACAGATACGCAGTATTTT. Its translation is CASKSKPLGSTDTQYF.

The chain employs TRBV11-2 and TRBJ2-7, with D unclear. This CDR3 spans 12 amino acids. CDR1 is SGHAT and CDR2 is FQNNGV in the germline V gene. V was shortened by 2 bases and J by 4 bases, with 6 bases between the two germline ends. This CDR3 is CASSLQRYEQYF. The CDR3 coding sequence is TGTGCCAGCAGCTTACAGAGGTACGAGCAGTACTTC. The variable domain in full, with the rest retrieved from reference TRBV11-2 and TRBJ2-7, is EAGVAQSPRYKIIEKRQSVAFWCNPISGHATLYWYQQILGQGPKLLIQFQNNGVVDDSQLPKDRFSAERLKGVDSTLKIQPAKLEDSAVYLCASSLQRYEQYFGPGTRLTVT.

The CDR3 loop is CASSQSLLAGSYNEQFF. Written as DNA, the CDR3 is TGCGCCAGCAGCCAATCCCTCCTAGCGGGATCCTACAATGAGCAGTTCTTC. The V and J genes are TRBV4-1 and TRBJ2-1; the match to TRBD2 covers 9 bases. V was pared by 2 bases and J by 1 base, with 6 bases of the junction left unmatched. This CDR3 is 17 amino acids long. Germline V gene data show CDR1 as MGHRA and CDR2 as YSYEKL.

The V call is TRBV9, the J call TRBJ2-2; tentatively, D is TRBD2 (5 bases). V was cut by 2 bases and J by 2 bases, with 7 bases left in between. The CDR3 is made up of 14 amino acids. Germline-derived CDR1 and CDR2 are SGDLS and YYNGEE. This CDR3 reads CASSVSGNTGELFF. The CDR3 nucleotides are TGTGCCAGCAGCGTTTCGGGAAACACCGGGGAGCTGTTTTTT.

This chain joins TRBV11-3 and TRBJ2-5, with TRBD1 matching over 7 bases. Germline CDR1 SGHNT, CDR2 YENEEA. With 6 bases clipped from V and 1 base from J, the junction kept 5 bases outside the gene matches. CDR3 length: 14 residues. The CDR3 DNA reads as TGTGCCAGCAGTACAGGGGAAGCCCAAGAGACCCAGTACTTC. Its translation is CASSTGEAQETQYF.

The CDR3 is CASSPLLGGSSYNEQFF. CDR3 in DNA: TGTGCCAGCAGCCCGCTTCTTGGCGGGAGCTCCTACAATGAGCAGTTCTTC. J is TRBJ2-1 and V is TRBV11-3; TRBD2 matches 7 bases. This CDR3 contains 17 residues. The V and J ends lost 5 bases and 0 bases, in that order; junction bases with no gene match: 10. Germline V lookup: CDR1 SGHNT, CDR2 YENEEA.

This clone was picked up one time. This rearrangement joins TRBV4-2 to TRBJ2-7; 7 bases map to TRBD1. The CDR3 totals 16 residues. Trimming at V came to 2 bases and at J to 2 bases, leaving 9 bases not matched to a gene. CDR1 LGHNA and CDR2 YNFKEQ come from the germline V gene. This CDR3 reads CASSQNDRDSTYEQYF. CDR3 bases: TGTGCCAGCAGCCAAAATGATCGGGACAGTACCTACGAGCAGTACTTC.

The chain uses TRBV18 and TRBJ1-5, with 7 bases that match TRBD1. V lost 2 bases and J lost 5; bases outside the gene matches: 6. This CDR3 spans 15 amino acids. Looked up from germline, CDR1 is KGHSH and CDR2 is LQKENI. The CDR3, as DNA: TGTGCCAGCTCACCAATACAGGGGAGGGATCAGCCCCAGCATTTT. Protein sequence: CASSPIQGRDQPQHF.

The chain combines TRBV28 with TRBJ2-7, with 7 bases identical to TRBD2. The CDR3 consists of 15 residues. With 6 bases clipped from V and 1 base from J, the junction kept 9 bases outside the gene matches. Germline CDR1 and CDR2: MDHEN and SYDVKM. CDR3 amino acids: CASRGGLPKSYEQYF. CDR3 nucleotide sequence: TGTGCCAGCAGGGGGGGACTACCTAAGTCCTACGAGCAGTACTTC. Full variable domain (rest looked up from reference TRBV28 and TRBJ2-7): DVKVTQSSRYLVKRTGEKVFLECVQDMDHENMFWYRQDPGLGLRLIYFSYDVKMKEKGDIPEGYSVSREKKERFSLILESASTNQTSMYLCASRGGLPKSYEQYFGPGTRLTVT.